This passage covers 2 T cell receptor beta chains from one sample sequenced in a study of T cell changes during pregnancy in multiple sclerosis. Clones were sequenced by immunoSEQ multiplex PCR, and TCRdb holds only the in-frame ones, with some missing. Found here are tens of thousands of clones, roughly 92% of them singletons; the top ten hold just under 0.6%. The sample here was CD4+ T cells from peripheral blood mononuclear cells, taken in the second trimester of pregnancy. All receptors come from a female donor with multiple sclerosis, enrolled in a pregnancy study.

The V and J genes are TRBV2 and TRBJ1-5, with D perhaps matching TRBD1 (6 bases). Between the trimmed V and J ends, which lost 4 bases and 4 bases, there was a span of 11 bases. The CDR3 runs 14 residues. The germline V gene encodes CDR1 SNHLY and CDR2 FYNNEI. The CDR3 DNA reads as TGTGCCAGCAGTGCGGACAGTCAAAATCAGCCCCAGCATTTT. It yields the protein CASSADSQNQPQHF.

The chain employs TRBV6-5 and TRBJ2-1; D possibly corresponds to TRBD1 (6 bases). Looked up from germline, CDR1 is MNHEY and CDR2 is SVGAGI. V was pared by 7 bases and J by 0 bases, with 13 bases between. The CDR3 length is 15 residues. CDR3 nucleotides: TGTGCCAGCAAAATCCAGGGGAGCTCCTACAATGAGCAGTTCTTC. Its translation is CASKIQGSSYNEQFF.